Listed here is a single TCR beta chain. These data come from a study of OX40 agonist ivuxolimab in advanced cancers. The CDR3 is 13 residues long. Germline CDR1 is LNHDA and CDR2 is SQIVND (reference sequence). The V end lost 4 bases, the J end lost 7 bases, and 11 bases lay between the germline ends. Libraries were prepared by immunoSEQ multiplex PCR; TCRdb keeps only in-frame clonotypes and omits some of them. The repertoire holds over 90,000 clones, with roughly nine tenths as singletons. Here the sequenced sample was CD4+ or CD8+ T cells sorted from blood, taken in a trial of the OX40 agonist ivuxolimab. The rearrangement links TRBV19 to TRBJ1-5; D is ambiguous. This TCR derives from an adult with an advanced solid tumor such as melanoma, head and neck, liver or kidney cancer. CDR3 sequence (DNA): TGTGCCAGTAGTAACTGGGATGGCCAGCCCCAGCATTTT. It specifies CASSNWDGQPQHF. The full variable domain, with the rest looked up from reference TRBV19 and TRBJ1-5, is DGGITQSPKYLFRKEGQNVTLSCEQNLNHDAMYWYRQDPGQGLRLIYYSQIVNDFQKGDIAEGYSVSREKKESFPLTVTSAQKNPTAFYLCASSNWDGQPQHFGDGTRLSIL.